A selection of T cell receptor beta chains follows, all from one sample in a study of Ad26.COV2.S vaccination and SARS-CoV-2 variants. Sequencing was performed with immunoSEQ multiplex PCR; in TCRdb, only in-frame clones are kept and a portion is missing. The table shows 300,000 to 350,000 clones, with roughly 90% occurring only once. Sequencing was performed on peripheral blood, taken in a trial of Ad26.COV2.S vaccine versus placebo. All receptors come from a person aged 18-60 years who received the Ad26.COV2.S COVID-19 vaccine or a placebo. CDR3s include the opening cysteine and the closing phenylalanine or tryptophan. D genes are given only for firm matches. Expanded clones get a size class; other rows say once, few or many, or leave the size out.

TRBJ2-7 | NA | TRBD1 | TRBV5-6 | CASSLGQGNYEQYF | TGTGCCAGCAGCTTGGGACAGGGGAATTACGAGCAGTACTTC
TRBJ2-2 | few | TRBD2 | TRBV9 | CASSVAPAGGTGELFF | TGTGCCAGCAGCGTAGCCCCAGCGGGGGGAACGGGGGAGCTGTTTTTT
TRBJ2-7 | NA | TRBD1 | TRBV24-1 | CATSDPLGGQGARFSYEQYF | TGTGCCACCAGTGATCCGCTAGGGGGACAGGGGGCCAGATTCTCCTACGAGCAGTACTTC
TRBJ1-4 | NA | TRBD1 | TRBV27 | CASSSRQGENEKLFF | TGTGCCAGCAGCTCAAGACAGGGGGAAAATGAAAAACTGTTTTTT
TRBJ1-6 | few | NA | TRBV19 | CASSIDGYPYNSPLHF | TGTGCCAGTAGTATAGATGGATACCCCTATAATTCACCCCTCCACTTT
TRBJ2-3 | NA | NA | TRBV18 | CASSPTGTDTQYF | TGTGCCAGCTCACCGACGGGCACAGATACGCAGTATTTT
TRBJ1-1 | many | NA | TRBV7-9 | CASSFRDLEAFF | TGTGCCAGCAGCTTTCGAGACCTTGAAGCTTTCTTT
TRBJ2-7 | NA | NA | TRBV6-5 | CASSYPGNYEQYF | TGTGCCAGCAGTTACCCGGGGAACTACGAGCAGTACTTC
TRBJ2-7 | NA | NA | TRBV19 | CATSSYYEQYF | TGTGCCACTTCCTCTTACTACGAGCAGTACTTC
TRBJ1-1 | NA | TRBD1 | TRBV30 | CAWILQGFTEAFF | TGTGCCTGGATTCTACAGGGGTTCACTGAAGCTTTCTTT
TRBJ2-3 | NA | NA | TRBV6-1 | CASSERLDRDTQYF | TGTGCCAGCAGTGAAAGACTAGACAGAGATACGCAGTATTTT
TRBJ1-5 | NA | NA | TRBV21-1 | CASSAPPILGRGHQPQHF | TGTGCCAGCAGCGCTCCTCCTATTTTGGGCAGGGGGCATCAGCCCCAGCATTTT
TRBJ1-1 | NA | NA | TRBV18 | CASSPSSTDATEAFF | TGTGCCAGCTCACCCAGTTCCACGGATGCAACTGAAGCTTTCTTT
TRBJ2-7 | NA | TRBD2 | TRBV7-2 | CASSWTSGGAGEQYF | TGTGCCAGCAGCTGGACTAGCGGGGGGGCCGGCGAGCAGTACTTC
TRBJ1-5 | NA | NA | TRBV4-2 | CASSSAPGGPYSNQPQHF | TGTGCCAGCAGCTCCGCACCGGGAGGGCCCTATAGCAATCAGCCCCAGCATTTT
TRBJ2-3 | NA | NA | TRBV10-2 | CASSGQYRVRGTDTQYF | TGCGCCAGCAGTGGCCAATACAGGGTCCGGGGGACAGATACGCAGTATTTT
TRBJ1-4 | NA | NA | TRBV25-1 | CASTPPGLANEKLFF | TGTGCCAGCACCCCCCCAGGGCTAGCTAATGAAAAACTGTTTTTT
TRBJ2-7 | NA | NA | TRBV29-1 | CSVEDTRRQGGPYEQYF | TGCAGCGTTGAAGATACGCGGCGGCAGGGCGGTCCCTACGAGCAGTACTTC
TRBJ2-6 | few | NA | TRBV7-8 | CASSLTGTGANVLTF | TGTGCCAGCAGCTTAACCGGAACCGGGGCCAACGTCCTGACTTTC
TRBJ2-1 | NA | NA | TRBV4-3 | CASSQAGGHTYNEQFF | TGCGCCAGCAGCCAAGCCGGAGGGCACACCTACAATGAGCAGTTCTTC
TRBJ1-3 | NA | NA | TRBV10-3 | CAISESTGGRFSGNTIYF | TGTGCCATCAGTGAGTCGACGGGAGGGAGGTTTTCTGGAAACACCATATATTTT
TRBJ1-5 | NA | TRBD1 | TRBV2 | CASNRDRGNQPQHF | TGTGCCAGCAACCGGGACAGGGGCAATCAGCCCCAGCATTTT
TRBJ2-7 | NA | TRBD1 | TRBV7-6 | CASSPTGGWREQYF | TGTGCCAGCAGCCCGACAGGGGGCTGGCGGGAGCAGTACTTC
TRBJ1-2 | NA | NA | TRBV28 | CASSLIQNYGYTF | TGTGCCAGCAGTTTAATTCAGAACTATGGCTACACCTTC